The rows below give T cell receptor beta chains drawn from one sample of a study of beta chain features in type 1 diabetes. TCRdb's copy holds only in-frame clones and misses some; the assay was immunoSEQ multiplex PCR. Here the sample spans roughly 400,000 clones, around 9.6% being singletons. Material for sequencing was central memory CD4+ T cells from blood. The receptor set was obtained from a man aged 30 to 45 with type 1 diabetes. The CDR3 runs from the conserved cysteine through the conserved F or W. The D gene is left open where the match is weak. Expanded clones get a size class; other rows say once, few or many, or leave the size out.

v_gene,d_gene,j_gene,abundance,CDR3aa,CDR3nt
TRBV28,TRBD1,TRBJ2-7,NA,CASSATGAQSYEQYF,TGTGCCAGCAGTGCTACAGGGGCCCAATCCTACGAGCAGTACTTC
TRBV5-1,NA,TRBJ2-2,many,CASSLGGTGELFF,TGCGCCAGCAGCTTAGGCGGGACCGGGGAGCTGTTTTTT
TRBV6-5,NA,TRBJ1-2,NA,CASSVGQTSNYGYTF,TGTGCCAGCAGTGTCGGCCAGACGTCAAACTATGGCTACACCTTC
TRBV7-2,NA,TRBJ2-7,NA,CASSPGPGEQYF,TGTGCCAGCAGCCCTGGACCCGGGGAGCAGTACTTC
TRBV28,NA,TRBJ1-3,NA,CASTPPGQGANTIYF,TGTGCCAGCACCCCCCCGGGGCAGGGTGCAAACACCATATATTTT
TRBV4-2,NA,TRBJ1-4,few,CASSQGTGNEKLFF,TGTGCCAGCAGCCAAGGGACTGGGAATGAAAAACTGTTTTTT
TRBV27,NA,TRBJ1-1,many,CASSPQQGSAFF,TGTGCCAGCAGCCCCCAACAGGGATCGGCTTTCTTT
TRBV6-5,TRBD1,TRBJ1-1,NA,CASSPIRGSAEAFF,TGTGCCAGCAGTCCTATCAGGGGGTCCGCTGAAGCTTTCTTT
TRBV28,TRBD2,TRBJ2-7,NA,CASWRSGSSYEQYF,TGTGCCAGCTGGAGGAGCGGGAGCTCCTACGAGCAGTACTTC
TRBV5-1,NA,TRBJ2-3,few,CASRPRGETDTQYF,TGCGCCAGCCGTCCCAGAGGAGAAACAGATACGCAGTATTTT
TRBV2,TRBD1,TRBJ1-1,NA,CASSEDREDTEAFF,TGTGCCAGCAGTGAGGACAGGGAGGACACTGAAGCTTTCTTT
TRBV5-4,NA,TRBJ2-7,few,CASNSQSSYEQYF,TGTGCCAGCAACTCTCAGAGCTCCTACGAGCAGTACTTC
TRBV28,NA,TRBJ2-5,NA,CASIQIRESQETQYF,TGTGCCAGCATTCAGATACGGGAGAGTCAAGAGACCCAGTACTTC
TRBV6-6,NA,TRBJ2-3,few,CASTKAASDTQYF,TGTGCCAGCACCAAAGCGGCCTCGGATACGCAGTATTTT
TRBV5-1,TRBD1,TRBJ1-4,NA,CASSYSTGTANEKLFF,TGCGCCAGCAGCTACTCGACAGGGACGGCTAATGAAAAACTGTTTTTT
TRBV5-4,NA,TRBJ2-5,few,CASSLSGTTQETQYF,TGTGCCAGCAGCCTGTCCGGGACAACCCAAGAGACCCAGTACTTC
TRBV21-1,NA,TRBJ1-4,NA,CASSGPDWGRGEKLFF,TGTGCCAGCAGCGGTCCTGATTGGGGGAGAGGGGAAAAACTGTTTTTT
TRBV19,NA,TRBJ2-1,NA,CASSRYRDTSSYNEQFF,TGTGCCAGTAGTCGTTACCGGGACACGAGCTCCTACAATGAGCAGTTCTTC
TRBV7-2,NA,TRBJ2-1,many,CASSRQVNRAYNEQFF,TGTGCCAGCAGCCGACAAGTAAATCGAGCGTACAATGAGCAGTTCTTC
TRBV6-6,NA,TRBJ1-4,many,CASSYDGTAEKLFF,TGTGCCAGCAGTTATGACGGGACGGCTGAAAAACTGTTTTTT
TRBV7-2,NA,TRBJ2-2,NA,CASSSFGGAGELFF,TGTGCCAGCAGCTCATTCGGCGGGGCCGGGGAGCTGTTTTTT
TRBV5-4,NA,TRBJ2-1,few,CASSQEMSAQFF,TGCGCCAGCAGCCAAGAGATGAGCGCGCAGTTCTTC
TRBV6-1,NA,TRBJ1-3,NA,CASSEFTSSGNTIYF,TGTGCCAGCAGTGAATTTACAAGCTCTGGAAACACCATATATTTT
TRBV27,TRBD2,TRBJ2-7,few,CASTLTSGDYEQYF,TGTGCCAGCACTTTGACTAGCGGGGACTACGAGCAGTACTTC
TRBV7-2,NA,TRBJ2-7,NA,CASSRVQTPLSSYEQYF,TGTGCCAGCAGTCGCGTTCAGACTCCTTTGAGCTCCTACGAGCAGTACTTC
TRBV29-1,TRBD2,TRBJ2-1,few,CSVDWEGPYNEQFF,TGCAGCGTTGATTGGGAGGGCCCGTACAATGAGCAGTTCTTC
TRBV28,TRBD1,TRBJ1-5,many,CASSLGQGPDQPQHF,TGTGCCAGCAGTTTGGGACAGGGGCCGGATCAGCCCCAGCATTTT
TRBV25-1,TRBD1,TRBJ2-1,many,CASSERQGSNEQFF,TGTGCCAGCAGTGAGCGACAGGGGAGCAATGAGCAGTTCTTC
TRBV9,NA,TRBJ1-4,NA,CASSVGTAVLNEKLFF,TGTGCCAGCAGCGTAGGCACGGCGGTGCTTAATGAAAAACTGTTTTTT
TRBV19,TRBD1,TRBJ1-2,NA,CASSTGQGASPYGYTF,TGTGCCAGTAGTACGGGACAGGGGGCGAGCCCCTATGGCTACACCTTC
TRBV18,TRBD1,TRBJ1-5,few,CASSPGQGASPQHF,TGTGCCAGCTCACCGGGACAGGGGGCTTCGCCCCAGCATTTT
TRBV7-9,NA,TRBJ1-2,few,CASSSEGVSGYTF,TGTGCCAGCAGCTCAGAGGGGGTTTCTGGCTACACCTTC
TRBV9,TRBD1,TRBJ2-7,NA,CASSGQGFNEQYF,TGTGCCAGCAGCGGACAGGGGTTCAACGAGCAGTACTTC
TRBV5-8,NA,TRBJ2-4,NA,CASSLGGRNIQYF,TGTGCCAGCAGCTTGGGGGGTAGAAACATTCAGTACTTC
TRBV30,NA,TRBJ2-5,few,CALRVGNVETQYF,TGTGCCTTGAGAGTGGGCAACGTGGAGACCCAGTACTTC
TRBV9,TRBD1,TRBJ1-4,few,CASSPGQGMLLEYEKLFF,TGTGCCAGCAGCCCTGGACAGGGGATGTTATTGGAGTATGAAAAACTGTTTTTT
TRBV20-1,NA,TRBJ2-5,few,CSARQSETQYF,TGCAGTGCTAGACAGTCAGAGACCCAGTACTTC
TRBV28,TRBD2,TRBJ2-2,few,CASSPGGNTGELFF,TGTGCCAGCAGCCCGGGGGGGAACACCGGGGAGCTGTTTTTT
TRBV5-4,NA,TRBJ2-7,few,CASNQGGQDEQYF,TGTGCCAGCAACCAGGGGGGGCAGGACGAGCAGTACTTC
TRBV20-1,NA,TRBJ1-1,few,CSARRGAEAFF,TGCAGTGCTAGGAGGGGTGCTGAAGCTTTCTTT
TRBV2,NA,TRBJ1-5,NA,CASSDDGEQPQHF,TGTGCCAGCAGTGACGATGGGGAACAGCCCCAGCATTTT
TRBV6-5,NA,TRBJ2-1,NA,CASNGLYNEQFF,TGTGCCAGCAATGGGCTTTACAATGAGCAGTTCTTC